This is a list of T cell receptor beta chains from one sample in a study of T cell repertoires in cytomegalovirus infection. One entry per CDR3 protein results from TCRdb running MiXCR on the reads. The sample holds 160,000 or so distinct CDR3 sequences, approximately 17% seen once. Material: CD8+ T cells from PBMCs. The receptors here all came from a human donor in good health (CMV status not recorded). Some clones in this sample may be carry-over from other donors' samples. Both conserved end residues are part of each CDR3. Fields, in order: V gene, D gene, clone size, J gene, CDR3 protein, CDR3 DNA. The D gene is left open where the match is weak. Clone size appears in some rows only: once, few, many, or a class for an expanded clone.

v_call: TRBV6-2/TRBV6-3
d_call: TRBD2
clone_size: -
j_call: TRBJ2-5
cdr3_aa: CASSYGGLAGAQETQYF
cdr3_nt: TGTGCCAGCAGTTACGGCGGACTAGCGGGGGCTCAAGAGACCCAGTACTTC

v_call: TRBV29-1
d_call: -
clone_size: few
j_call: TRBJ1-3
cdr3_aa: CSVEDPWGTHAQNSGNTIYF
cdr3_nt: TGCAGCGTTGAAGACCCATGGGGGACCCATGCCCAAAACTCTGGAAACACCATATATTTT

v_call: TRBV7-4
d_call: TRBD1
clone_size: few
j_call: TRBJ1-2
cdr3_aa: CASSLRQGTGYTF
cdr3_nt: TGTGCCAGCAGCTTAAGACAGGGCACAGGCTACACCTTC

v_call: TRBV7-8
d_call: -
clone_size: many
j_call: TRBJ1-1
cdr3_aa: CASATRRGTEAFF
cdr3_nt: TGTGCCAGCGCTACACGGCGGGGCACTGAAGCTTTCTTT

v_call: TRBV4-3
d_call: TRBD2
clone_size: few
j_call: TRBJ2-7
cdr3_aa: CASSQGLAGSYEQYF
cdr3_nt: TGCGCCAGCAGCCAAGGACTAGCGGGGTCCTACGAGCAGTACTTC

v_call: TRBV6-1
d_call: -
clone_size: -
j_call: TRBJ1-6
cdr3_aa: CASMGSNSPLHF
cdr3_nt: TGTGCCAGCATGGGGTCAAATTCACCCCTCCACTTT

v_call: TRBV7-2
d_call: -
clone_size: few
j_call: TRBJ1-4
cdr3_aa: CASSSGWDLFF
cdr3_nt: TGTGCCAGCAGCTCCGGGTGGGACCTGTTTTTT

v_call: TRBV9
d_call: -
clone_size: -
j_call: TRBJ2-1
cdr3_aa: CASSVHPYNEQFF
cdr3_nt: TGTGCCAGCAGCGTACACCCGTACAATGAGCAGTTCTTC

v_call: TRBV7-3
d_call: -
clone_size: few
j_call: TRBJ2-7
cdr3_aa: CASSPLGKGEQYF
cdr3_nt: TGTGCCAGCAGCCCCCTGGGAAAAGGCGAGCAGTACTTC

v_call: TRBV20-1
d_call: -
clone_size: -
j_call: TRBJ2-7
cdr3_aa: CSARIAGSSYEQYF
cdr3_nt: TGCAGTGCTAGGATCGCAGGCAGCTCCTACGAGCAGTACTTC

v_call: TRBV9
d_call: -
clone_size: few
j_call: TRBJ1-1
cdr3_aa: CASSVAENTEAFF
cdr3_nt: TGTGCCAGCAGCGTAGCTGAGAACACTGAAGCTTTCTTT

v_call: TRBV4-1
d_call: TRBD2
clone_size: -
j_call: TRBJ2-1
cdr3_aa: CASSPRTSGFSYNEQFF
cdr3_nt: TGCGCCAGCAGCCCCCGGACTAGCGGGTTCTCCTACAATGAGCAGTTCTTC

v_call: TRBV20-1
d_call: TRBD1
clone_size: many
j_call: TRBJ1-1
cdr3_aa: CSARLQGSDTEAFF
cdr3_nt: TGCAGTGCTAGACTACAGGGGAGCGACACTGAAGCTTTCTTT

v_call: TRBV28
d_call: -
clone_size: few
j_call: TRBJ2-5
cdr3_aa: CASSLFAPGETQYF
cdr3_nt: TGTGCCAGCAGTTTATTCGCTCCCGGGGAGACCCAGTACTTC

v_call: TRBV14
d_call: -
clone_size: few
j_call: TRBJ2-3
cdr3_aa: CASSQDVSSTDTQYF
cdr3_nt: TGTGCCAGCAGCCAAGATGTCAGTAGCACAGATACGCAGTATTTT

v_call: TRBV29-1
d_call: -
clone_size: -
j_call: TRBJ1-2
cdr3_aa: CSALKGMDSYGYTF
cdr3_nt: TGCAGCGCCTTGAAGGGGATGGACTCCTATGGCTACACCTTC

v_call: TRBV19
d_call: TRBD1
clone_size: few
j_call: TRBJ1-5
cdr3_aa: CASSIDGTGNQPQHF
cdr3_nt: TGTGCCAGTAGTATAGACGGGACAGGCAATCAGCCCCAGCATTTT

v_call: TRBV5-4
d_call: TRBD1
clone_size: -
j_call: TRBJ1-1
cdr3_aa: CASSLGQGLNTEAFF
cdr3_nt: TGTGCCAGCAGCTTAGGACAGGGCCTCAACACTGAAGCTTTCTTT

v_call: TRBV7-2
d_call: TRBD2
clone_size: many
j_call: TRBJ2-1
cdr3_aa: CASSPRPGGSYNEQFF
cdr3_nt: TGTGCCAGCAGCCCCCGCCCGGGCGGGAGTTACAATGAGCAGTTCTTC

v_call: TRBV12-5
d_call: -
clone_size: few
j_call: TRBJ2-2
cdr3_aa: CASGLWTNTGELFF
cdr3_nt: TGTGCTAGTGGTTTGTGGACCAACACCGGGGAGCTGTTTTTT

v_call: TRBV7-2
d_call: -
clone_size: -
j_call: TRBJ1-2
cdr3_aa: CASKNPAASSYGYTF
cdr3_nt: TGTGCCAGCAAGAACCCGGCCGCCTCGAGCTATGGCTACACCTTC

v_call: TRBV15
d_call: -
clone_size: -
j_call: TRBJ2-1
cdr3_aa: CATNPKGPNYNEQFF
cdr3_nt: TGTGCCACCAACCCAAAGGGACCGAACTACAATGAGCAGTTCTTC

v_call: TRBV7-7
d_call: TRBD1
clone_size: -
j_call: TRBJ2-2
cdr3_aa: CASSLGTGTANTGELFF
cdr3_nt: TGTGCCAGCAGCTTAGGAACCGGGACAGCGAACACCGGGGAGCTGTTTTTT

v_call: TRBV7-9
d_call: TRBD2
clone_size: -
j_call: TRBJ2-7
cdr3_aa: CASSRGLAPLEQYF
cdr3_nt: TGTGCCAGCAGCCGGGGACTAGCGCCATTGGAGCAGTACTTC

v_call: TRBV6-1
d_call: -
clone_size: -
j_call: TRBJ1-5
cdr3_aa: CASGLGVGQPQHF
cdr3_nt: TGTGCCAGCGGGTTAGGGGTCGGTCAGCCCCAGCATTTT

v_call: TRBV7-3
d_call: TRBD2
clone_size: -
j_call: TRBJ2-1
cdr3_aa: CASSPSGLARGNEQFF
cdr3_nt: TGTGCCAGCAGCCCTTCGGGACTAGCGAGGGGCAATGAGCAGTTCTTC

v_call: TRBV7-8
d_call: TRBD1
clone_size: -
j_call: TRBJ2-7
cdr3_aa: CASSVEGQGGYEQYF
cdr3_nt: TGTGCCAGCAGCGTAGAAGGACAGGGGGGCTACGAGCAGTACTTC

v_call: TRBV6-2/TRBV6-3
d_call: TRBD2
clone_size: medium-sized
j_call: TRBJ2-3
cdr3_aa: CASSPPGGARNTDTQYF
cdr3_nt: TGTGCCAGCAGTCCACCGGGGGGAGCGCGAAACACAGATACGCAGTATTTT

v_call: TRBV11-2
d_call: -
clone_size: few
j_call: TRBJ2-3
cdr3_aa: CASSSGMGDTQYF
cdr3_nt: TGTGCCAGCAGCTCGGGGATGGGAGATACGCAGTATTTT

v_call: TRBV6-4
d_call: -
clone_size: few
j_call: TRBJ2-2
cdr3_aa: CASSDRGDTGELFF
cdr3_nt: TGTGCCAGCAGTGACAGGGGGGACACCGGGGAGCTGTTTTTT

v_call: TRBV11-3
d_call: TRBD1
clone_size: few
j_call: TRBJ2-7
cdr3_aa: CASSAQGQGYEQYF
cdr3_nt: TGTGCCAGCAGCGCCCAGGGACAGGGGTACGAGCAGTACTTC

v_call: TRBV28
d_call: -
clone_size: -
j_call: TRBJ2-5
cdr3_aa: CASSPPGQETQYF
cdr3_nt: TGTGCCAGCAGTCCCCCAGGGCAGGAGACCCAGTACTTC

v_call: TRBV7-8
d_call: -
clone_size: few
j_call: TRBJ2-5
cdr3_aa: CASSHSGLVGGQETQYF
cdr3_nt: TGTGCCAGCAGCCATAGTGGGTTGGTTGGGGGGCAAGAGACCCAGTACTTC

v_call: TRBV5-1
d_call: TRBD1
clone_size: -
j_call: TRBJ2-7
cdr3_aa: CASSWTGHEQYF
cdr3_nt: TGCGCCAGCAGCTGGACAGGACACGAGCAGTACTTC

v_call: TRBV12-3/TRBV12-4
d_call: -
clone_size: once
j_call: TRBJ1-5
cdr3_aa: CASSLGPVAQPQHF
cdr3_nt: TGTGCCAGCAGTTTAGGGCCAGTCGCTCAGCCCCAGCATTTT

v_call: TRBV4-3
d_call: TRBD1
clone_size: few
j_call: TRBJ2-4
cdr3_aa: CASSQDRGGTGGNIQYF
cdr3_nt: TGCGCCAGCAGCCAAGATCGAGGTGGCACAGGGGGAAACATTCAGTACTTC

v_call: TRBV19
d_call: -
clone_size: many
j_call: TRBJ1-1
cdr3_aa: CASSIDRKTEAFF
cdr3_nt: TGTGCCAGTAGTATAGACCGCAAAACTGAAGCTTTCTTT

v_call: TRBV6-1
d_call: -
clone_size: -
j_call: TRBJ2-4
cdr3_aa: CATLLGGGLQYF
cdr3_nt: TGTGCCACCCTTCTGGGAGGAGGCCTTCAGTACTTC

v_call: TRBV10-1
d_call: TRBD2
clone_size: few
j_call: TRBJ2-7
cdr3_aa: CASSESWEGREQYF
cdr3_nt: TGCGCCAGCAGTGAGTCCTGGGAGGGCCGCGAGCAGTACTTC

v_call: TRBV7-8
d_call: -
clone_size: -
j_call: TRBJ2-1
cdr3_aa: CASRTTENEQFF
cdr3_nt: TGTGCCAGCAGGACGACAGAGAATGAGCAGTTCTTC

v_call: TRBV28
d_call: -
clone_size: -
j_call: TRBJ2-2
cdr3_aa: CASRRAFRGNGELFF
cdr3_nt: TGTGCCAGCCGCCGCGCTTTTCGGGGGAACGGGGAGCTGTTTTTT

v_call: TRBV12-3/TRBV12-4
d_call: -
clone_size: few
j_call: TRBJ2-1
cdr3_aa: CASSSRSSGFYNEQFF
cdr3_nt: TGTGCCAGCAGTTCCCGTAGTAGCGGATTCTACAATGAGCAGTTCTTC

v_call: TRBV2
d_call: TRBD2
clone_size: few
j_call: TRBJ2-1
cdr3_aa: CASSDPLAGGRRDEQFF
cdr3_nt: TGTGCCAGCAGTGACCCCCTAGCGGGGGGCCGGAGAGATGAGCAGTTCTTC

v_call: TRBV5-6
d_call: -
clone_size: -
j_call: TRBJ2-1
cdr3_aa: CASSLVYNEQFF
cdr3_nt: TGTGCCAGCAGCTTGGTGTACAATGAGCAGTTCTTC

v_call: TRBV7-2
d_call: -
clone_size: -
j_call: TRBJ2-1
cdr3_aa: CASSLSPGNEQFF
cdr3_nt: TGTGCCAGCAGCTTATCCCCGGGCAATGAGCAGTTCTTC

v_call: TRBV28
d_call: -
clone_size: -
j_call: TRBJ1-2
cdr3_aa: CASSLLGRSNYGYTF
cdr3_nt: TGTGCCAGCAGTTTATTGGGGAGATCGAATTATGGCTACACCTTC

v_call: TRBV7-9
d_call: TRBD2
clone_size: many
j_call: TRBJ2-5
cdr3_aa: CASSSTSGGRQETQYF
cdr3_nt: TGTGCCAGCAGCTCGACTAGCGGGGGCCGACAAGAGACCCAGTACTTC

v_call: TRBV6-2/TRBV6-3
d_call: -
clone_size: few
j_call: TRBJ2-7
cdr3_aa: CASCTADEYEQYF
cdr3_nt: TGTGCCAGCTGTACAGCGGACGAGTACGAGCAGTACTTC

v_call: TRBV7-8
d_call: -
clone_size: -
j_call: TRBJ2-5
cdr3_aa: CASTGTAGPRTEYF
cdr3_nt: TGTGCCAGCACGGGGACCGCAGGACCTAGGACTGAGTACTTC

v_call: TRBV29-1
d_call: -
clone_size: few
j_call: TRBJ2-1
cdr3_aa: CSVEDGEYNEQFF
cdr3_nt: TGCAGCGTTGAAGACGGAGAATACAATGAGCAGTTCTTC

v_call: TRBV29-1
d_call: TRBD1
clone_size: few
j_call: TRBJ1-2
cdr3_aa: CSVTGGEMSRYTF
cdr3_nt: TGCAGCGTTACAGGGGGAGAGATGAGTCGCTACACCTTC

v_call: TRBV5-1
d_call: TRBD1
clone_size: -
j_call: TRBJ1-2
cdr3_aa: CASSPSTGGIDYGYTF
cdr3_nt: TGCGCCAGCAGCCCTTCGACAGGGGGCATAGACTATGGCTACACCTTC

v_call: TRBV15
d_call: -
clone_size: -
j_call: TRBJ1-2
cdr3_aa: CATSRDSTDYRANYGYTF
cdr3_nt: TGTGCCACCAGCAGAGATTCGACGGACTATCGAGCTAACTATGGCTACACCTTC

v_call: TRBV9
d_call: -
clone_size: -
j_call: TRBJ2-1
cdr3_aa: CASSVEAMSKYNEQFF
cdr3_nt: TGTGCCAGCAGCGTAGAGGCGATGAGCAAGTATAATGAGCAGTTCTTC